Listed below are T cell receptor beta chains from one sample, sequenced in a study of identical twins. TCRdb redid the calling of the 5' RACE reads with MiXCR, one entry per CDR3 protein. The table includes 400,000 to 500,000 distinct CDR3 sequences, roughly an eighth detected once. Another study also made use of these data, one on yellow fever vaccine responses in identical twins.

Sequenced input: CD4+ T cells sorted from blood. The receptors here all came from a woman younger than 35 in good health. CDR3s include the opening cysteine and the closing phenylalanine or tryptophan. The D gene is left open where the match is weak. Some rows mark clone size as missing; the rest say once, few, many or name a class of expanded clone.

NA	NA	TRBV10-2	TRBJ2-7	TGCGCCAGCAGTGAGTCGGACAGACCCTACGAGCAGTACTTC	CASSESDRPYEQYF
TRBD1	few	TRBV7-8	TRBJ2-1	TGTGCCAGCAGCTCATACAGACAGGGGAAGGGGGATGAGCAGTTCTTC	CASSSYRQGKGDEQFF
TRBD1	few	TRBV12-3/TRBV12-4	TRBJ1-6	TGTGCCAGCAGTCGGGGACAGGAGAATTCACCCCTCCACTTT	CASSRGQENSPLHF
TRBD1	few	TRBV28	TRBJ2-7	TGTGCCAGCAGGTTCCGACAGGGCTCCTATTACGAGCAGTACTTC	CASRFRQGSYYEQYF
TRBD1	NA	TRBV11-2	TRBJ2-7	TGTGCCAGCAGCCGTAGGGGACAGTTATACGAGCAGTACTTC	CASSRRGQLYEQYF
TRBD1	few	TRBV5-6	TRBJ2-1	TGTGCCAGCAGCTTGAGTCTGGGACAGAAGAACAATGAGCAGTTCTTC	CASSLSLGQKNNEQFF
NA	few	TRBV5-1	TRBJ2-3	TGCGCCAGCAGCTTGGATTCGGATAGCACAGATACGCAGTATTTT	CASSLDSDSTDTQYF
NA	many	TRBV4-2	TRBJ1-6	TGTGCCAGCAGCCCGACCTCCTTGGTCGACTATAATTCACCCCTCCACTTT	CASSPTSLVDYNSPLHF
NA	NA	TRBV11-1	TRBJ2-3	TGTGCCAGCAGCTTAGGCTCGGTGGGGCGGAAGCTCACAGATACGCAGTATTTT	CASSLGSVGRKLTDTQYF
NA	NA	TRBV3-1	TRBJ2-2	TGTGCCAGCAGCCAATCAGGAGGGGGCGGGGAGCTGTTTTTT	CASSQSGGGGELFF
NA	many	TRBV5-1	TRBJ1-1	TGCGCCAGCAGCCGCTGGGGAGGCACTGAAGCTTTCTTT	CASSRWGGTEAFF
NA	NA	TRBV5-1	TRBJ2-1	TGCGCCAGCAGCTTGGCCAGGGGTCCCTACAATGAGCAGTTCTTC	CASSLARGPYNEQFF
TRBD1	NA	TRBV30	TRBJ1-4	TGTGCCTGGAGTAAAGGACAGGGAACTAATGAAAAACTGTTTTTT	CAWSKGQGTNEKLFF
NA	many	TRBV7-2	TRBJ2-5	TGTGCCAGCAGCTTATTGCTAGCTTCAGGGTCCCAGTACTTC	CASSLLLASGSQYF
NA	NA	TRBV20-1	TRBJ2-1	TGCAGCCCTAGGCAGGGAAGTGGTGAGCAGTTCTTC	CSPRQGSGEQFF
NA	NA	TRBV28	TRBJ2-7	TGTGCCAGCAGTTTATCGGTCGGGGCCCCCTACGAGCAGTACTTC	CASSLSVGAPYEQYF
NA	few	TRBV20-1	TRBJ1-1	TGCAGTGCTAGGGCCCTGACGGGCGGGACTGAAGCTTTCTTT	CSARALTGGTEAFF
NA	NA	TRBV6-1	TRBJ1-5	TGTGCCAGCAGTGAAGCCGCGGGGGCGGTTTTGAGTCAGCCCCAGCATTTT	CASSEAAGAVLSQPQHF
NA	many	TRBV10-3	TRBJ2-3	TGTGCCATCAGTGAGTCGGTGGGAAGCGGAGCCAGCACAGATACGCAGTATTTT	CAISESVGSGASTDTQYF
NA	NA	TRBV18	TRBJ2-5	TGTGCCAGCTCGACAGGGTGGCTAGCGGAAGAGACCCAGTACTTC	CASSTGWLAEETQYF
NA	few	TRBV12-3/TRBV12-4	TRBJ1-2	TGTGCCAGCAGTCCGGGAGCCAGAAACTATGGCTACACCTTC	CASSPGARNYGYTF
TRBD1	few	TRBV12-3/TRBV12-4	TRBJ1-1	TGTGCCAGCAAGCTGGACAGGGGCACTGAAGCTTTCTTT	CASKLDRGTEAFF
NA	NA	TRBV3-1	TRBJ2-7	TGTGCCAGCAGCCGGTTACAGGCATACGAGCAGTACTTC	CASSRLQAYEQYF
TRBD2	few	TRBV7-2	TRBJ2-1	TGTGCCAGCGGGCTAGCGGGGAGCTACAATGAGCAGTTCTTC	CASGLAGSYNEQFF
NA	NA	TRBV29-1	TRBJ2-7	TGCAGCGTATCGGTCTCAGGGAGTTACGAGCAGTACTTC	CSVSVSGSYEQYF
TRBD2	NA	TRBV10-1	TRBJ2-2	TGCGCCAGCAGTGAGGAGATGCCCGGACTAGCGGGAGGGCCCGGGGAGCTGTTTTTT	CASSEEMPGLAGGPGELFF
NA	NA	TRBV20-1	TRBJ2-7	TGCAGTGCTTTAGACAGCTACGAGCAGTACTTC	CSALDSYEQYF
NA	many	TRBV2	TRBJ2-1	TGTGCCAGCACCCTTGGGAGGGGGCAGGGTGAGCAGTTCTTC	CASTLGRGQGEQFF
NA	NA	TRBV20-1	TRBJ2-4	TGCAGTGCTATTAGTTTCGACATTCAGTACTTC	CSAISFDIQYF
NA	NA	TRBV6-2/TRBV6-3	TRBJ1-1	TGTGCCAGCAGTTACTCGTTTCTCCGCAGTGAAGCTTTCTTT	CASSYSFLRSEAFF
NA	few	TRBV18	TRBJ2-7	TGTGCCAGCTCATCTTCACAGGGAGAGTCCCCCGAGCAGTACTTC	CASSSSQGESPEQYF
TRBD1	NA	TRBV6-6	TRBJ2-7	TGTGCCAGCAGTTCGGGACAGAGAAACGAGCAGTACTTC	CASSSGQRNEQYF
NA	NA	TRBV6-1	TRBJ1-4	TGTGCCAGCAGTCTTCGGACAGCTCAGAATGAAAAACTGTTTTTT	CASSLRTAQNEKLFF
TRBD1	few	TRBV11-1	TRBJ2-7	TGTGCCAGCAGCGCCGACAGGGGGAGTTTAGGGAGCTCCTACGAGCAGTACTTC	CASSADRGSLGSSYEQYF
NA	few	TRBV5-8	TRBJ2-7	TGTGCCAGCAGCTTCTCCCCGGAGGATGAGCAGTACTTC	CASSFSPEDEQYF
NA	NA	TRBV5-1	TRBJ2-3	TGCGCCAGCAGCACCTCGGCCCCGGGAACAGATACGCAGTATTTT	CASSTSAPGTDTQYF
TRBD2	NA	TRBV6-5	TRBJ2-2	TGTGCCAGCACTTCAGAGGTCTCGCGGGGGATGGATAGGGTACTGTTTTTT	CASTSEVSRGMDRVLFF
NA	NA	TRBV3-1	TRBJ2-7	TGTGCCAGCAGCCAAGAGGGGCAGCAGTACTTC	CASSQEGQQYF
NA	NA	TRBV11-2	TRBJ2-2	TGTGCCAGCAGCTCCCGGACGATAACCTCAGCCGGGGAGCTGTTTTTT	CASSSRTITSAGELFF
TRBD1	many	TRBV19	TRBJ2-2	TGTGCCAGTAGTGCTCTCCGGGACAGGGGAGGTCCCGGGGAGCTGTTTTTT	CASSALRDRGGPGELFF
TRBD2	NA	TRBV24-1	TRBJ2-5	TGTGCCACCAGTGATGCTAGCGGGGGGGTGGGAGAGACCCAGTACTTC	CATSDASGGVGETQYF
TRBD1	NA	TRBV6-2/TRBV6-3	TRBJ2-2	TGTGCCAGCAGTTACACTAGGACAGGGGGCTCGAACACCGGGGAGCTGTTTTTT	CASSYTRTGGSNTGELFF
TRBD1	many	TRBV28	TRBJ1-4	TGTGCCAGCGAGACAGGGGGCGGTGAAAAACTGTTTTTT	CASETGGGEKLFF
NA	few	TRBV27	TRBJ1-2	TGTGCCAGCAGTTTCGCGCGATCGGGGACCGGCTATGGCTACACCTTC	CASSFARSGTGYGYTF
TRBD1	NA	TRBV20-1	TRBJ1-2	TGCAGTGCTAGGGGGACAGGGGGGATCTATGGCTACACCTTC	CSARGTGGIYGYTF
NA	NA	TRBV3-1	TRBJ1-5	TGTGCCAGCAGCCAAGAGCACAACAATCAGCCCCAGCATTTT	CASSQEHNNQPQHF
TRBD2	few	TRBV19	TRBJ2-1	TGTGCCAGTAGTATGAGCGGGAGGCTCTACAATGAGCAGTTCTTC	CASSMSGRLYNEQFF
NA	few	TRBV7-2	TRBJ2-7	TGTGCCAGCAGCTTAGCGGCGGTTTCCTACGAGCAGTACTTC	CASSLAAVSYEQYF
TRBD1	few	TRBV5-6	TRBJ1-5	TGTGCCAGCAGCGGACAGGGTATGGGGAATCAGCCCCAGCATTTT	CASSGQGMGNQPQHF
TRBD1	NA	TRBV4-2	TRBJ2-7	TGTGCCAGCAGCCAGGGACCGGACAGGAGGACCTACGAGCAGTACTTC	CASSQGPDRRTYEQYF